This T cell receptor beta chain was recorded in a study of blood T cell repertoires in COVID-19 (dated by TCRdb to the early 2020s). Regarding the complete study: Collaborator samples came from the United States, Italy and Spain and covered acute and convalescent phases of COVID-19. The material from the prospective study consisted of cDNA or gDNA derived from T cells, B-cell-depleted T cells, or PBMCs. Deeply sampled blood TCRbeta repertoires from subjects exposed to, actively infected with, or recovered from COVID-19 were included in the dataset. The repertoires were released in a freely available public database intended as a resource for research on the immune response to SARS-CoV-2. The samples were drawn from two sources: the first 160 participants of the ongoing ImmuneRACE study, and 950 to 1,500 subjects contributed by 6 global collaborators. A de-identified subject ID, COVID-19 status, age in years and sex were almost always included in the sample metadata. Where HLA class I and class II types were available, the types were taken from metadata supplied by the sample provider, not from assay-based typing.

The CDR3 contains 16 residues, cysteine and phenylalanine counted. Just the 48-base CDR3 DNA is kept, in frame starting at base 1. CDR1 and CDR2 are read off the germline V gene as MGHRA and YSYEKL. V has 1 base trimmed and J has 5 bases trimmed; junction bases matching no gene number 10. The immunoSEQ Assay, a bias-controlled multiplex PCR, was used to amplify TCRbeta CDR3 regions from genomic DNA. The published analysis was carried out like this. Nucleated cell counts per sample were estimated from amplification of reference gene primers within the assay. To quantify the absolute abundance of each unique TCRbeta CDR3 rearrangement, sequence reads were collapsed and filtered. For each sample, productive Simpson clonality was calculated as the square root of Simpson's diversity index over productive rearrangements. TCRdb carries this immuneACCESS record with in-frame sequences only. Its versions omit some clonotypes, under half of them owing to an unresolved V gene in the studies checked, with the rest unexplained. V, J and clone size derive from that table, while D and trimming were established from the DNA sequence. The sample data list approximately 270,000 clones, and approximately 83% of these were observed just once. Together, the top ten hold about 10% of the sample.

The investigation overall reported the following: The amount of clinical and demographic metadata varied by source and participant and was provided uncurated.

Details on this clone: Its antigen has not been determined. One base away there is no much larger clone; base qualities are not given.

Collaborating institutions collected whole blood in K2EDTA tubes following their own protocols. For TCRbeta analysis, collaborator samples were shipped as frozen whole blood, as isolated PBMCs, or as DNA extracted from either sample type. The chain was built from TRBV4-1 and TRBJ1-2, and 7 bases in between align with TRBD1. The sample was peripheral blood. The clonotype was recovered from a woman between 65 and 79 years old with acute or convalescent COVID-19. DNA sequence: TGCGCCAGCAGCCAAGGCATCACAGGGGTATGGTATGGCTACACCTTC. It translates as CASSQGITGVWYGYTF.